The clone carrying this T cell receptor beta chain was observed a few times. The antigen remains unidentified. TCRdb re-called the reads with MiXCR, one entry per CDR3 protein. The sample carries around 740,000 distinct CDR3 sequences, roughly a third recorded once. CDR1 is DFQATT and CDR2 is SNEGSKA in the germline V gene (reference sequence). V gave up 6 bases and J gave up 6 bases, with 24 bases separating them. This CDR3 contains 16 residues. This sample was taken from a study of T cell repertoires in cytomegalovirus infection. Looking at the study overall: Public TCR beta signatures provided an indication of both CMV infection and a matching HLA type.

Study-level findings and limits: In two of eight donors, the top clonotype was HLA-C-restricted CMV-specific.

Material: PBMCs. The V gene is TRBV20-1, the J gene TRBJ2-1; D might be TRBD2 (6 bases). The sequence was collected from a human donor in good health (CMV status not recorded). Some clones in this sample may be carry-over from other donors' samples. The DNA of the CDR3 is TGCAGTGCCGAACGGTTGCTAGCGTTTATTAGCAATGAGCAGTTCTTC. Its translation is CSAERLLAFISNEQFF.